The 24 T cell receptor delta chains in this list originate from one sample, sequenced in a study of gamma-delta T cells after stem cell transplantation. TCRdb re-called clones from the RT-PCR reads via CATT. The sample has approximately 1,300 delta-chain clones, 5% to 6% seen once; the top ten hold 40% to 50%. The sample comprised gamma-delta T cells. The receptors stem from a human donor. It is not recorded whose cells these are; they may come from a transplant donor.

On this clone: It differs at one base from a far larger clone, so likely a read error. At the DNA level, this CDR3 is encoded by other sequences in the same sample as well. The V call is TRDV2, the J call TRDJ1; 9 positions agree with TRDD3. This CDR3 has 17 residues. With 0 bases clipped from V and 9 bases from J, the junction kept 16 bases outside the gene matches. The V gene's germline CDR1 is GEAIGNYY and CDR2 EKD. The CDR3 protein is CACDTLRKLGDEGELIF. The CDR3 DNA reads TGTGCCTGTGACACCTTAAGAAAGCTGGGGGATGAGGGGGAACTCATCTTT.

This clone ranks as medium-sized. A read error is the likely source, as a far larger clone sits one nucleotide away. Additional DNA sequences in this sample encode the identical CDR3. The chain employs TRDV2 and TRDJ3; weak D call: TRDD3 (6 bases). CDR3 length: 18 residues. Germline V gene lookup returns CDR1 GEAIGNYY and CDR2 EKD. CDR3 nucleotides: TGTGCCTGTGACACGGCTGGGGAAATCTCCTGGGACACCCGGCAGATGTTTTTC. Amino acid sequence: CACDTAGEISWDTRQMFF.

This clone was observed a few times. The protein in TCRdb stems from a much larger clone and differs at residue 12 from this DNA's translation, likely a read error; here the protein is translated from the DNA. Written as DNA, the CDR3 is TGTGCCTGTGACACCGTTATGGCGACCGATAAAATCATCTTT. As protein: CACDTVMATDKIIF. The chain links TRDV2 to TRDJ1; D not resolved. The germline gives CDR1 GEAIGNYY, CDR2 EKD. This CDR3 has 14 residues.

The rearrangement joins TRDV1 to TRDJ1; tentatively, D is TRDD3 (6 bases). The CDR3 runs 21 residues. V was trimmed by 6 bases and J by 0 bases, leaving 32 bases between them. Germline loops: CDR1 TSWWSYY, CDR2 QGS. The CDR3 DNA reads as TGTGCTCTTGGAGAGGCCCTCTTGGCTGGGGACCCACCCTCGGACACCGATAAACTCATCTTT. It specifies CALGEALLAGDPPSDTDKLIF.

This clone was picked up a small number of times. The likely explanation is a read error, given a far larger clone one base away. The sample carries other DNA sequences with the same CDR3. V is TRDV2 and J is TRDJ1; tentative D call: TRDD2 (6 bases). V lost 0 bases and J 4 bases, leaving 35 bases between the germline ends. The germline CDR1 and CDR2 sequences are GEAIGNYY and EKD. The CDR3 extends over 22 amino acids. CDR3 sequence (DNA): TGTGCCTGTGACACCGTTCATCCTACTCGGTTGGGAGATGGAAAGCTCAACGATAAACTCATCTTT. It translates to CACDTVHPTRLGDGKLNDKLIF.

This clone was seen more than once but under ten times. The chain recombines TRDV2 with TRDJ1; 10 nucleotides match TRDD3. This CDR3 is 16 amino acids long. Germline CDR1 is GEAIGNYY and CDR2 is EKD. J lost 3 bases, V lost 3 bases, and 9 bases had no gene match. In DNA form, the CDR3 reads TGTGCCTGTGACTCCGTACTGGGGGATTCCGCCGATAAACTCATCTTT. Translated, it gives CACDSVLGDSADKLIF.

This clone has a handful of counts. This DNA's translation differs at residue 16 from TCRdb's protein, which comes from a much larger clone; a read error is likely, and the protein shown is translated from the DNA. The gene calls are TRDV2 and TRDJ1, with 7 bases that match TRDD3. This CDR3 has 18 residues. Germline V gene sequence: CDR1 GEAIGNYY, CDR2 EKD. The CDR3 nucleotides are TGTGCCTGTGACACCGTGTTGGGGGACAAGAGATACACCGATAAACCCATCTTT. Amino acids: CACDTVLGDKRYTDKPIF.

Note on this clone: A far larger clone differs by one base, so this is likely a read error. The same CDR3 also results from other DNA sequences found in this sample. The chain combines TRDV2 with TRDJ1, with D perhaps matching TRDD3 (6 bases). V was shortened by 4 bases and J by 0 bases, with 26 bases between the two germline ends. The CDR3 length is 19 residues. Per germline, CDR1 GEAIGNYY and CDR2 EKD. CDR3 DNA sequence: TGTGCCTGTGATTCGCTCTGGGGAATACCCGATGTGGACACCGATAAACTCATCTTT. Amino acids: CACDSLWGIPDVDTDKLIF.

This clone turned up a few times. The protein recorded in TCRdb matches a much larger clone and deviates from this DNA's translation at residue 3, suggesting a read error; the protein here is obtained by translating the DNA. This chain joins TRDV2 and TRDJ1; TRDD3 matches at 11 bases. CDR3 length equals 19 residues. CDR1 and CDR2 (germline): GEAIGNYY, EKD. CDR3 region: CARDSLWGIPDVDTDKLIF. CDR3 sequence (DNA): TGTGCCCGTGATTCGCTCTGGGGGATACCCGATGTGGACACCGATAAACTCATCTTT.

Notes on this clone: With only one base between it and a far larger clone, this is likely a read error. Other DNA sequences within the sample encode an identical CDR3. The chain employs TRDV2 and TRDJ3, with D possibly matching TRDD3 (5 bases). There are 20 residues in the CDR3. CDR1 and CDR2 (germline): GEAIGNYY, EKD. The CDR3 region is CACDTVKGGVSSWDTRQMFF. CDR3 nucleotide sequence: TGTGCCTGTGACACGGTCAAGGGGGGTGTAAGCTCCTGGGACACCCGACAGATGTTCTTC.

This clone has just a few counts. The gene calls are TRDV2 and TRDJ1; 10 bases fit TRDD3. With 1 base clipped from V and 0 bases from J, the junction kept 10 bases outside the gene matches. This CDR3 contains 18 residues. Looked up from germline, CDR1 is GEAIGNYY and CDR2 is EKD. The DNA of the CDR3 is TGTGCCTGTGACACACTGGGGGATCCCGAAACAAACACCGATAAACTCATCTTT. It specifies CACDTLGDPETNTDKLIF.

This clone showed up just a few times. The translation of this DNA and the TCRdb protein of a much larger clone differ at residue 14, probably owing to a read error; the protein shown here is translated from the DNA. This chain connects TRDV2 to TRDJ1; 13 positions agree with TRDD3. The germline V gene encodes CDR1 GEAIGNYY and CDR2 EKD. V dropped 4 bases and J dropped 1; count of bases not matched to a gene: 17. The CDR3 loop spans 20 amino acids. CDR3 sequence reads: CACEHLLTGGYARCTDKLIF. The CDR3 coding sequence is TGTGCCTGTGAACATCTTCTTACTGGGGGATACGCTAGGTGCACCGATAAACTCATCTTT.

This clone appeared a few times. The chain couples TRDV2 to TRDJ1; 10 bases line up with TRDD3. The J segment lost 0 bases and the V segment lost 3 bases, leaving 15 bases of the junction unmatched. Germline lookup yields CDR1 GEAIGNYY and CDR2 EKD. This CDR3 is 19 amino acids long. CDR3 DNA sequence: TGTGCCTGTGACTCCCTCCTTACTGGGGGATCACCGTACACCGATAAACTCATCTTT. Translated, it gives CACDSLLTGGSPYTDKLIF.

By frequency in the sample, this clone is medium-sized. A read error is the likely source, as a far larger clone sits one nucleotide away. Within the sample, other DNA sequences also encode this same CDR3. The CDR3 loop reads CACEGLGGGYANDKLIF. CDR3 coding DNA: TGTGCCTGTGAAGGCCTCGGTGGGGGATACGCAAACGATAAACTCATCTTT. This sequence joins TRDV2 and TRDJ1; TRDD3 agrees at 11 bases. V lost 4 bases to trimming and J lost 4 bases; unmatched junction nucleotides: 13. CDR3 size: 17 residues. From germline, CDR1 is GEAIGNYY and CDR2 EKD.

This clone was found a few times. TCRdb's listed protein matches a much larger clone and diverges from this DNA's translation at residue 13, likely through a read error; the protein shown comes from the DNA. CDR3 coding DNA: TGTGCCTGTGACACCGCGTCCGGTCAGGCCTCCTGGGGCACCCGACAGATGTTTTTC. Protein: CACDTASGQASWGTRQMFF. The gene calls are TRDV2 and TRDJ3; D might be TRDD3 (6 bases). The CDR3 extends over 19 amino acids. Germline assignment: CDR1 GEAIGNYY and CDR2 EKD.

Points on this clone: A far larger clone is just one base off, so this is likely a read error. The sample contains more than one DNA sequence encoding this CDR3. V gene TRDV2 combines with J gene TRDJ1; 9 bases map to TRDD3. The CDR3 is made up of 19 amino acids. In germline, CDR1 is GEAIGNYY, CDR2 EKD. The CDR3 nucleotides read TGTGCCTGTGACACCTTAGGTCTTACTGGGGGAGCCCACACCGATAAGCTCATCTTT. Its protein is CACDTLGLTGGAHTDKLIF.

As concerns this clone: The protein recorded in TCRdb matches a much larger clone and deviates from this DNA's translation at residue 16, suggesting a read error; the protein here is obtained by translating the DNA. This chain connects TRDV2 to TRDJ1, with 9 positions matching TRDD3. The germline V gene encodes CDR1 GEAIGNYY and CDR2 EKD. The CDR3 consists of 18 residues. This chain's CDR3 is CACDTVTGGESYTDKFIF. In DNA, the CDR3 is TGTGCCTGTGACACCGTGACTGGGGGAGAATCATACACCGATAAATTCATCTTT.

This clone was counted between two and nine times. TCRdb lists the protein of a much larger clone for this DNA, which differs at residue 11, so this is likely a read error; the protein given here is translated from the DNA itself. This chain joins TRDV2 and TRDJ1; 7 positions match TRDD3. V was clipped by 3 bases and J by 0 bases; unmatched bases: 21. From germline, CDR1 is GEAIGNYY and CDR2 EKD. This CDR3 contains 20 residues. The CDR3 nucleotides are TGTGCCTGTGACCCACTCTCTGGCGGGATACATGGCGTCAACACCGATAAACTCATCTTT. Protein sequence: CACDPLSGGIHGVNTDKLIF.

This clone is medium-sized within its sample. With a far larger clone one base away, a read error is the likely cause. The chain has TRDV2 and TRDJ1, with 9 nucleotides matching TRDD3. J gave up 2 bases and V 0 bases, and 21 bases lay outside the gene matches. The length of the CDR3 is 21 residues. Looked up from germline, CDR1 is GEAIGNYY and CDR2 is EKD. DNA of the CDR3: TGTGCCTGTGACACCGTCACGTCTGGCGGTACTGGGGGACGCCGGACCGATAAACTCATCTTT. It codes for CACDTVTSGGTGGRRTDKLIF.

In regard to this clone: TCRdb records a much larger clone's protein for this DNA, with a difference at residue 13 that likely arises from a read error; the protein given is the translation of the DNA. This sequence joins TRDV2 and TRDJ1, with 13 bases lining up with TRDD3. This CDR3 has 17 residues. Germline loops: CDR1 GEAIGNYY, CDR2 EKD. Trimming removed 2 bases from V and 8 bases from J; junction bases left unmatched: 13. In DNA form, the CDR3 reads TGTGCCTGTGACATCGTTACGACTGGGGGATACGCTGAGAAACTCATCTTT. Its translation: CACDIVTTGGYAEKLIF.

This clone has just a few counts. Only one base separates this from a far larger clonotype, so it likely reflects a read error. Additional DNA sequences in this sample encode the identical CDR3. J is TRDJ1 and V is TRDV2, with 13 bases fitting TRDD3. CDR1 and CDR2 from the germline V gene are GEAIGNYY and EKD. V was pared by 4 bases and J by 0 bases, with 16 bases of the junction left unmatched. The CDR3 has 20 residues. The CDR3 bases are TGTGCCTGTGAACATCTTCTCACTGGGGGATACGCTAGGTACACCGATAAACTCATCTTT. This sequence encodes CACEHLLTGGYARYTDKLIF.

A word on this clone: This DNA's translation and the protein TCRdb lists, from a much larger clone, do not match at residue 6, likely due to a read error; the protein shown is translated from the DNA. The chain combines TRDV2 with TRDJ1, with 9 nucleotides matching TRDD3. With V trimmed by 0 bases and J by 8 bases, 21 bases remained unmatched. The CDR3 loop spans 19 amino acids. Germline CDR1 and CDR2: GEAIGNYY and EKD. The CDR3 is CACDTIGALGDSLAVKLIF. As DNA, the CDR3 is TGTGCCTGTGACACCATCGGGGCACTGGGGGACTCCCTCGCAGTAAAACTCATCTTT.

This clone qualifies as large. The same CDR3 arises from other DNA sequences in this sample as well. J is TRDJ1 and V is TRDV2; 8 bases align to TRDD3. The CDR3 is 16 residues long. The germline V gene has CDR1 GEAIGNYY and CDR2 EKD. Trimming took 9 bases from V and 0 from J; bases not matched to a gene: 14. The chain's CDR3 is CAVNGLGESYTDKLIF. The CDR3, as DNA: TGTGCCGTGAACGGGCTGGGGGAATCGTACACCGATAAACTCATCTTT.

In regard to this clone: The protein that TCRdb holds for this DNA derives from a much larger clone and differs from the translated DNA at residue 11, which likely indicates a read error; the protein shown here is translated from the DNA. V gene TRDV2 combines with J gene TRDJ1; TRDD3 aligns across 11 bases. This CDR3 is built from 17 residues. The germline CDR1 and CDR2 sequences are GEAIGNYY and EKD. Unmatched junction bases numbered 13, after V lost 4 bases and J lost 4 bases. CDR3 region: CACEGLGGGYVNDKLIF. DNA of the CDR3: TGTGCCTGTGAGGGCCTCGGTGGGGGATACGTAAACGATAAACTCATCTTT.